The entry below gives a single T cell receptor beta chain sequence along with its context. What it binds is unknown. This sample is drawn from a study of shared clonotypes between healthy human individuals. Looking at the study overall: Serving as donors were a couple of women and three men, whose ages spanned 18 to 49. General study points: Sharing across four donors was seen in 4.5% to 5.5% of naive CD4 clonotypes.

Each subset's genomic DNA was shared equally among a number of immunoSEQ plates. Data came from immunoSEQ multiplex PCR; TCRdb stores just in-frame clones and leaves some out. The table shows 2 million to 2.5 million clones, with 93% occurring only once. Caucasian adults living in Nashville, Tennessee, provided all samples. V gave up 4 bases and J gave up 4 bases, with 12 bases separating them. CDR3 size: 14 residues. Germline V gives CDR1 SGHVS, CDR2 FQNEAQ. The source is a man younger than 35 in good health. Some clones in this sample may be carry-over from other donors' samples. The V gene is TRBV7-8, the J gene TRBJ2-3; D gene uncertain. The sample was naive CD4+ T cells from PBMCs. Subset denoted: CD45RA+ positively selected. CDR3 nucleotides: TGTGCCAGCAGCTCATCCGGATGGCCAGATACGCAGTATTTT. It codes for CASSSSGWPDTQYF.